This T cell receptor beta chain was documented in a study of OX40 agonist ivuxolimab in advanced cancers. Germline CDR1 is SNHLY and CDR2 is FYNNEI. Trimming took 9 bases from V and 2 from J, leaving 16 bases between them. CDR3 length equals 15 residues. The assay was immunoSEQ multiplex PCR, and TCRdb's table has in-frame clones only and misses some. The data contain tens of thousands of clones, roughly nine tenths of them seen just once; the ten biggest clones take up approximately 1%. The chain couples TRBV2 to TRBJ1-4, with a weak D call TRBD1 (6 bases). The TCR sequence derives from an adult with an advanced solid tumor such as melanoma, head and neck, liver or kidney cancer. The sequencing used CD4+ or CD8+ T cells sorted from blood, collected in a trial of the OX40 agonist ivuxolimab. This CDR3 reads CASSPPGATNEKLFF. The CDR3 DNA is TGTGCCAGTAGTCCCCCGGGGGCGACTAATGAAAAACTGTTTTTT. Together with reference TRBV2 and TRBJ1-4, the CDR3 gives the full variable domain: EPEVTQTPSHQVTQMGQEVILRCVPISNHLYFYWYRQILGQKVEFLVSFYNNEISEKSEIFDDQFSVERPDGSNFTLKIRSTKLEDSAMYFCASSPPGATNEKLFFGSGTQLSVL.